This T cell receptor beta chain was documented in a study of blood T cell repertoires in COVID-19. V was pared by 1 base and J by 4 bases, with 6 bases of the junction left unmatched. The CDR3 is made up of 15 amino acids. Germline-derived CDR1 and CDR2 are SGHNT and YENEEA. The table came from immunoSEQ multiplex PCR; TCRdb's copy has only in-frame clones and leaves some out. Seen here are a few hundred thousand clones, about 89% observed once, and the top ten hold 0.95% to 1.5%. Recruits, aged about 18 to 95 years, lived in under 25 US areas. This sequence was found in a human donor in a cohort exposed to, infected with or recovered from COVID-19 (not recorded which). The donor label of this sample is uncertain. Sequences were obtained from PBMCs or T cells enriched from blood (not recorded which). J is TRBJ1-1 and V is TRBV11-3, with TRBD1 identical over 7 bases. CDR3 in DNA: TGTGCCAGCAGCTTAGGTAGGGGGCCGGGCACTGAAGCTTTCTTT. It codes for CASSLGRGPGTEAFF.